One sample yielded the 19 T cell receptor beta chains listed below, sequenced in a study of Ad26.COV2.S vaccination and SARS-CoV-2 variants. Sequenced by immunoSEQ multiplex PCR; TCRdb stores in-frame clones only, minus some. The sample comprises about 400,000 clones, approximately 91% of which are singletons, and under 2% rests with the top ten. Treatment given: around 19 received Ad26.COV2.S at low or high dose, single or two shots; 5 received placebo; per-sample allocation not given. The samples were gathered on day 63 after the first injection of vaccine or placebo. The sample in question was peripheral blood, obtained in a trial of Ad26.COV2.S vaccine versus placebo. The receptors were gathered from a person between 18 and 60 years old who received the Ad26.COV2.S COVID-19 vaccine or a placebo.

A note on this clone: Other nucleotide sequences from this sample produce the same CDR3. The chain links TRBV7-9 to TRBJ2-7, with TRBD1 identical over 10 bases. Germline V lookup: CDR1 SEHNR, CDR2 FQNEAQ (reference sequence). The CDR3 loop spans 13 amino acids. The junction had 0 bases not matched to a gene; V was cut back by 1 base and J by 6 bases. The CDR3 region has the DNA TGTGCCAGCAGCTTAGGGACAGGGGGCGAGCAGTACTTC. It translates to CASSLGTGGEQYF.

The rearrangement links TRBV5-6 to TRBJ2-1; 11 bases map to TRBD2. Germline trimming cut 4 bases from V and 4 bases from J; bases unmatched to any gene: 7. This CDR3 region has 16 residues. Germline V gene lookup returns CDR1 SGHDT and CDR2 YYEEEE. The CDR3 coding sequence is TGTGCCAGCAGCCGCGCGACTAGCGGGAAATACAATGAGCAGTTCTTC. It yields the protein CASSRATSGKYNEQFF.

Only one count was recorded for this clone. Additional DNA sequences in this sample encode the identical CDR3. V is TRBV5-1 and J is TRBJ2-5; 11 bases match TRBD2. V was clipped by 4 bases and J by 3 bases; unmatched bases: 5. The CDR3 spans 15 residues. Germline loops: CDR1 SGHRS, CDR2 YFSETQ. The CDR3 spells CASSLGTSGKETQYF. The CDR3 DNA reads as TGCGCCAGCAGCCTAGGGACTAGCGGTAAAGAGACCCAGTACTTC.

The chain recombines TRBV4-1 with TRBJ2-5; D gene unclear. The CDR3 spans 16 residues. Between the trimmed V and J ends, which lost 1 base and 5 bases, there was a span of 17 bases. CDR1 and CDR2 (germline): MGHRA, YSYEKL. The DNA of the CDR3 is TGCGCCAGCAGCCAAGGTTATCGTGGGGAAGGGGAGACCCAGTACTTC. Amino acids: CASSQGYRGEGETQYF.

This clone was observed a few times. The chain carries TRBV30 and TRBJ2-2; 7 bases are shared with TRBD1. Unmatched junction bases numbered 9, after V lost 4 bases and J lost 7 bases. The CDR3 is 14 amino acids. In germline, CDR1 is GTSNPN, CDR2 SVGIG (reference sequence). CDR3 in DNA: TGTGCCTGGAAGGAGACAGGGTGGAACGGGGAGCTGTTTTTT. Translating gives CAWKETGWNGELFF.

The V and J genes are TRBV5-1 and TRBJ1-1; D unresolved. The ends were cut back, 5 bases at V and 2 bases at J, with 4 bases in the middle. This CDR3 has 11 amino acids. In germline, CDR1 is SGHRS, CDR2 YFSETQ. CDR3 coding DNA: TGCGCCAGCAGGGCAAACACTGAAGCTTTCTTT. It specifies CASRANTEAFF.

The chain joins TRBV10-2 to TRBJ2-1; tentative D call: TRBD2 (6 bases). The CDR3 runs 13 residues. CDR1 and CDR2 from the germline V gene are WSHSY and SAAADI. V was shortened by 3 bases and J by 5 bases, with 8 bases between the two germline ends. CDR3 residues: CASSETSHNEQFF. In nucleotides, the CDR3 is TGCGCCAGCAGTGAAACTAGCCACAATGAGCAGTTCTTC.

The rearrangement uses TRBV6-5 and TRBJ2-7, with TRBD2 matching 11 bases. The germline CDR1 and CDR2 sequences are MNHEY and SVGAGI. CDR3 length: 14 residues. V lost 4 bases and J lost 4; bases outside the gene matches: 3. This chain's CDR3 is CASSSLAGVYEQYF. The CDR3 region has the DNA TGTGCCAGCAGTTCACTAGCGGGAGTTTACGAGCAGTACTTC.

The V gene is TRBV7-3, the J gene TRBJ2-7; 13 nucleotides align to TRBD2. With 5 bases clipped from V and 5 bases from J, the junction kept 9 bases outside the gene matches. CDR1 is SGHTA and CDR2 is FQGTGA in the germline V gene. The CDR3 length is 16 residues. The CDR3, as DNA: TGTGCCAGCAGCCCACTAGCGGGAGGGCCTTACAACGAGCAGTACTTC. Translating it yields CASSPLAGGPYNEQYF.

The chain joins TRBV13 to TRBJ2-2; 7 bases agree with TRBD1. The CDR3 loop spans 13 amino acids. Germline V lookup: CDR1 PRHDT, CDR2 FYEKMQ (reference sequence). Losses at the gene ends were 6 bases for V and 7 bases for J; bases not matched to a gene: 5. CDR3 sequence reads: CASRGQGDGELFF. As DNA, the CDR3 is TGTGCCAGCAGGGGGCAGGGGGACGGGGAGCTGTTTTTT.

V and J are TRBV7-3 and TRBJ2-3, with D perhaps being TRBD1 or TRBD2 (5 bases each). V was pared by 4 bases and J by 0 bases, with 8 bases between. The CDR3 contains 14 residues. Germline CDR1 is SGHTA and CDR2 is FQGTGA. The CDR3 DNA follows: TGTGCCAGCAGCTCCGGGGCTAGCACAGATACGCAGTATTTT. Its translation is CASSSGASTDTQYF.

This rearrangement joins TRBV7-2 to TRBJ1-4; the match to TRBD1 covers 7 bases. The CDR3 is made up of 12 amino acids. Germline CDR1 SGHTA, CDR2 FQGNSA. J gave up 13 bases and V 2 bases, and 4 bases lay outside the gene matches. CDR3 sequence reads: CASSLTGAGLFF. The CDR3 nucleotides read TGTGCCAGCAGCTTAACAGGGGCGGGACTGTTTTTT.

The chain has TRBV5-1 and TRBJ1-1; D is unresolved. Germline V CDR1 and CDR2: SGHRS, YFSETQ. CDR3 length: 14 amino acids. V gave up 4 bases and J gave up 5 bases, with 15 bases separating them. In DNA, the CDR3 is TGCGCCAGCAGCCAGGACGCCTCTGGGACTGAAGCTTTCTTT. As protein: CASSQDASGTEAFF.

The genes are TRBV6-5 and TRBJ2-7, with 7 nucleotides matching TRBD1. CDR1 and CDR2 (germline): MNHEY, SVGAGI. This CDR3 is 13 amino acids long. J was trimmed by 6 bases and V by 6 bases; bases with no gene match: 8. The CDR3 DNA sequence: TGTGCCAGCAGAGACAGGGAGCGCGTCGAGCAGTACTTC. As protein: CASRDRERVEQYF.

This clone appeared once. The chain links TRBV7-2 to TRBJ2-1; 7 nucleotides line up with TRBD2. The CDR3 is 13 amino acids. Trimming took 5 bases from V and 4 from J; bases not matched to a gene: 2. Germline V gives CDR1 SGHTA, CDR2 FQGNSA. The CDR3 sequence: CASSPGGYNEQFF. For the CDR3, the DNA is TGTGCCAGCAGCCCCGGGGGGTACAATGAGCAGTTCTTC.

J is TRBJ2-1 and V is TRBV3-1 (or the pseudogene TRBV3-2), with D possibly matching TRBD2 (6 bases). This CDR3 region has 13 residues. Per germline, CDR1 LGHDT and CDR2 YNNKEL (reference sequence). V was clipped by 11 bases and J by 0 bases, with 11 bases between them. CDR3 in DNA: TGTGCCGTGGGACTCCCCTCCTACAATGAGCAGTTCTTC. Protein sequence: CAVGLPSYNEQFF.

The CDR3 spells CASSLEARGLDTQYF. The DNA for the CDR3 is TGCGCCAGCAGCTTGGAGGCCAGGGGGCTAGATACGCAGTATTTT. The chain couples TRBV5-1 to TRBJ2-3; 8 nucleotides agree with TRBD1. The CDR3 runs 15 residues. Germline trimming cut 0 bases from V and 5 bases from J; bases unmatched to any gene: 5. Germline loops: CDR1 SGHRS, CDR2 YFSETQ.

The chain combines TRBV27 with TRBJ1-4; 10 bases match TRBD1. CDR1 MNHEY and CDR2 SMNVEV come from the germline V gene (reference sequence). This CDR3 comprises 15 residues. V lost 6 bases to trimming and J lost 5 bases; unmatched junction nucleotides: 6. For the CDR3, the DNA is TGTGCCAGCAGGGGGGCGGGACAGGGGAATGAAAAACTGTTTTTT. This encodes CASRGAGQGNEKLFF.

The chain recombines TRBV28 with TRBJ2-3; tentative D call: TRBD2 (5 bases). Germline loops: CDR1 MDHEN, CDR2 SYDVKM. Trimming stripped 2 bases from V and 0 bases from J, with 12 bases between. The CDR3 loop spans 16 amino acids. DNA for the CDR3: TGTGCCAGCAGTTTAATGGGAGCCGCTAGCACAGATACGCAGTATTTT. Translation: CASSLMGAASTDTQYF.